Following are 30 T cell receptor beta chains from one sample sequenced in a study of regulatory dendritic cells for organ transplantation. Profiled with immunoSEQ multiplex PCR; TCRdb holds only in-frame clones, not every one. The table includes 20,000 to 25,000 clones, 74% detected once. Sample: memory CD4+ T cells from blood. Subset of the sample: CD45RO+ memory T cells. The source of these receptors is a human donor in good health.

This clone appeared a single time. V is TRBV11-2 and J is TRBJ2-2, with 10 nucleotides matching TRBD1. V lost 4 bases, J lost 7 bases, and 6 bases stayed unmatched. The CDR3 covers 15 residues. The germline gives CDR1 SGHAT, CDR2 FQNNGV. CDR3 in DNA: TGTGCCAGCAGCTCCCGGACAGGGGGGTACGGGGAGCTGTTTTTT. This encodes CASSSRTGGYGELFF.

The chain joins TRBV18 to TRBJ1-2, with a weak D call TRBD1 (5 bases). This CDR3 region has 16 residues. With 2 bases removed from V and 3 bases from J, the gap between germline ends came to 16 bases. Germline V CDR1 and CDR2: KGHSH, LQKENI. CDR3 sequence: CASSPSGQGLYYGYTF. As DNA, the CDR3 is TGTGCCAGCTCACCATCAGGCCAGGGACTGTACTATGGCTACACCTTC.

This chain links TRBV15 with TRBJ2-6; D ambiguous. CDR1 and CDR2 from the germline V gene are LNHNV and YYDKDF (reference sequence). V was shortened by 0 bases and J by 0 bases, with 3 bases between the two germline ends. The CDR3 runs to 15 residues. The CDR3 nucleotides are TGTGCCACCAGCAGAGATCACTCTGGGGCCAACGTCCTGACTTTC. Residues: CATSRDHSGANVLTF.

The chain has TRBV6-1 and TRBJ1-1; 8 bases line up with TRBD1. J was trimmed by 1 base and V by 4 bases; bases with no gene match: 11. The germline V gene encodes CDR1 MNHNS and CDR2 SASEGT. This CDR3 comprises 17 residues. The CDR3 DNA sequence: TGTGCCAGCAGTGGGACAGGGCGGAGAGGAGAGAACACTGAAGCTTTCTTT. Amino acids: CASSGTGRRGENTEAFF.

This clone was counted only a few times. The chain uses TRBV5-1 and TRBJ2-1, with 9 bases fitting TRBD2. The CDR3 has 16 residues. With 6 bases clipped from V and 1 base from J, the junction kept 8 bases outside the gene matches. The germline V gene encodes CDR1 SGHRS and CDR2 YFSETQ. The CDR3 DNA reads as TGCGCCAGCACCCGGGGGAGCGGGGGGTCCTACAATGAGCAGTTCTTC. It specifies CASTRGSGGSYNEQFF. Complete variable domain (other parts from reference TRBV5-1 and TRBJ2-1): KAGVTQTPRYLIKTRGQQVTLSCSPISGHRSVSWYQQTPGQGLQFLFEYFSETQRNKGNFPGRFSGRQFSNSRSEMNVSTLELGDSALYLCASTRGSGGSYNEQFFGPGTRLTVL.

This sequence joins TRBV11-2 and TRBJ1-1, with 8 bases fitting TRBD1. Germline V gene sequence: CDR1 SGHAT, CDR2 FQNNGV. The CDR3 spans 15 residues. J gave up 1 base and V 4 bases, and 5 bases lay outside the gene matches. The CDR3 DNA reads TGTGCCAGCAGCTCACAGGGGGGGCGGAACACTGAAGCTTTCTTT. Amino acid sequence: CASSSQGGRNTEAFF. Variable domain in full (rest from reference TRBV11-2 and TRBJ1-1): EAGVAQSPRYKIIEKRQSVAFWCNPISGHATLYWYQQILGQGPKLLIQFQNNGVVDDSQLPKDRFSAERLKGVDSTLKIQPAKLEDSAVYLCASSSQGGRNTEAFFGQGTRLTVV.

V usage is TRBV9 and J usage is TRBJ1-4, with D possibly matching TRBD1 (5 bases). The CDR3 is made up of 16 amino acids. The germline V gene encodes CDR1 SGDLS and CDR2 YYNGEE. V was clipped by 0 bases and J by 5 bases, with 14 bases between them. Written as DNA, the CDR3 is TGTGCCAGCAGCGTAGCTGGGGGAGGGCCCAATGAAAAACTGTTTTTT. Amino acids: CASSVAGGGPNEKLFF. The full variable domain, completed using reference TRBV9 and TRBJ1-4, is DSGVTQTPKHLITATGQRVTLRCSPRSGDLSVYWYQQSLDQGLQFLIQYYNGEERAKGNILERFSAQQFPDLHSELNLSSLELGDSALYFCASSVAGGGPNEKLFFGSGTQLSVL.

The genes are TRBV11-2 and TRBJ1-5; D may be TRBD1 (6 bases). V lost 5 bases and J lost 6, with 11 bases in between. This CDR3 spans 13 amino acids. Germline CDR1 SGHAT, CDR2 FQNNGV. The CDR3 loop is CASSDRTGQPQHF. The CDR3, as DNA: TGTGCCAGCAGCGACAGGACGGGTCAGCCCCAGCATTTT.

The chain combines TRBV29-1 with TRBJ2-3; 7 bases match TRBD1. Trimming at V came to 7 bases and at J to 3 bases, leaving 7 bases not matched to a gene. The CDR3 sequence is 13 residues long. Germline V gene sequence: CDR1 SQVTM, CDR2 ANQGSEA. CDR3 loop: CSAPRQGTDTQYF. DNA of the CDR3: TGCAGCGCCCCCCGACAGGGTACAGATACGCAGTATTTT.

This chain links TRBV4-1 with TRBJ1-1; D not resolved. V lost 0 bases and J lost 10, with 18 bases in between. The CDR3 consists of 15 residues. Germline loops: CDR1 MGHRA, CDR2 YSYEKL. The CDR3 DNA is TGCGCCAGCAGCCAAGATTACAGAGGGTTCGGTGGAGCTTTCTTT. Protein: CASSQDYRGFGGAFF.

The rearrangement links TRBV29-1 to TRBJ2-5; 7 positions match TRBD2. This CDR3 contains 13 residues. Germline values: CDR1 SQVTM, CDR2 ANQGSEA. V was clipped by 4 bases and J by 1 base; unmatched bases: 3. The CDR3 loop reads CSVGASGQETQYF. CDR3 sequence (DNA): TGCAGCGTTGGGGCTAGCGGCCAAGAGACCCAGTACTTC.

V usage is TRBV27 and J usage is TRBJ1-5; 7 nucleotides line up with TRBD1. The CDR3 loop spans 15 amino acids. After removal of 6 bases from V and 5 bases from J, the junction contained 10 bases not matched to a gene. Germline V gene lookup returns CDR1 MNHEY and CDR2 SMNVEV (reference sequence). Here the CDR3 reads CASRPKGDSHQPQHF. DNA of the CDR3: TGTGCCAGCAGACCAAAAGGGGACAGCCATCAGCCCCAGCATTTT.

This chain connects TRBV29-1 to TRBJ2-7; 7 positions agree with TRBD1. The J segment lost 0 bases and the V segment lost 6 bases, leaving 2 bases of the junction unmatched. From germline, CDR1 is SQVTM and CDR2 ANQGSEA. CDR3 length: 12 amino acids. The CDR3 coding sequence is TGCAGCGTCCGGGACAGCTCCTACGAGCAGTACTTC. Translating it yields CSVRDSSYEQYF.

The V and J genes are TRBV19 and TRBJ1-2; TRBD1 is a possible D gene (5 bases). Trimming pared 5 bases from V and 5 bases from J, leaving 12 bases between. The V gene's germline CDR1 is LNHDA and CDR2 SQIVND (reference sequence). CDR3 length equals 13 residues. This chain's CDR3 is CASSRGIEYGYTF. Written as DNA, the CDR3 is TGTGCCAGTAGTCGGGGGATCGAATATGGCTACACCTTC.

The chain links TRBV6-6 to TRBJ1-2; D possibly corresponds to TRBD1 (5 bases). The V and J ends lost 0 bases and 4 bases respectively, with 15 bases between them. This CDR3 has 16 residues. Looked up from germline, CDR1 is MNHNY and CDR2 is SVGAGI (reference sequence). CDR3 sequence (DNA): TGTGCCAGCAGTTACTCGAACCCCGGGCAGGGCTATGGCTACACCTTC. Protein product: CASSYSNPGQGYGYTF.

The chain is built from TRBV13 and TRBJ2-6; 8 nucleotides line up with TRBD1. In germline, CDR1 is PRHDT, CDR2 FYEKMQ (reference sequence). Trimming took 6 bases from V and 0 from J; bases not matched to a gene: 19. CDR3 size: 21 residues. The DNA of the CDR3 is TGTGCCAGCAGTTTTGGGGATCCATGGGACAGGAGGAGCTCTGGGGCCAACGTCCTGACTTTC. This sequence encodes CASSFGDPWDRRSSGANVLTF.

The rearrangement joins TRBV5-8 to TRBJ1-2; 7 bases fit TRBD1. The V gene's germline CDR1 is SGHTS and CDR2 YDEGEE. Losses at the gene ends were 2 bases for V and 8 bases for J; bases not matched to a gene: 9. The CDR3 runs 14 residues. CDR3 bases: TGTGCCAGCAGCTTTAGCGACAGGGACAGCGGCTACACCTTC. This sequence encodes CASSFSDRDSGYTF.

The chain couples TRBV6-1 to TRBJ2-7; 12 bases align to TRBD1. Germline lookup yields CDR1 MNHNS and CDR2 SASEGT. The CDR3 runs to 14 residues. Losses at the gene ends were 5 bases for V and 7 bases for J; bases not matched to a gene: 6. The CDR3 bases are TGTGCCAGCAGTTCCCGGGACAGGGGGCTTGAGCAGTACTTC. It is translated as CASSSRDRGLEQYF.

V usage is TRBV29-1 and J usage is TRBJ2-3, with D perhaps matching TRBD2 (6 bases). Per germline, CDR1 SQVTM and CDR2 ANQGSEA. This CDR3 has 14 amino acids. V was clipped by 6 bases and J by 1 base, with 14 bases between them. As DNA, the CDR3 is TGCAGCGTGCGCGGGGCTCGGGGCACAGATACGCAGTATTTT. This sequence encodes CSVRGARGTDTQYF.

V is TRBV27 and J is TRBJ1-2, with TRBD1 as a possible D gene (5 bases). Germline-derived CDR1 and CDR2 are MNHEY and SMNVEV (reference sequence). The V end was cut by 5 bases, the J end by 7 bases, with 20 bases between. This CDR3 has 15 amino acids. The CDR3 DNA follows: TGTGCCAGCAGTCCCGAACAGGACCTCCCCGGTGGCTACACCTTC. It translates to CASSPEQDLPGGYTF.

There are a few counts of this clone. This chain uses TRBV5-4 with TRBJ2-3; D may be TRBD1 (5 bases). Germline CDR1 SGHNT, CDR2 YYREEE (reference sequence). This CDR3 region has 13 residues. The V end lost 4 bases, the J end lost 2 bases, and 8 bases lay between the germline ends. CDR3 in DNA: TGTGCCAGCAGCAGACAGTACACAGATACGCAGTATTTT. This codes for CASSRQYTDTQYF.

This rearrangement joins TRBV7-2 to TRBJ1-2, with 8 bases lining up with TRBD1. V was clipped by 7 bases and J by 7 bases; unmatched bases: 8. The CDR3 covers 13 residues. From germline, CDR1 is SGHTA and CDR2 FQGNSA. The CDR3 DNA is TGTGCCAGCACCGTGGACAGGGAGGGTGGCTACACCTTC. Protein: CASTVDREGGYTF.

The genes are TRBV7-6 and TRBJ2-5; TRBD1 matches 7 bases. Trimming removed 5 bases from V and 0 bases from J; junction bases left unmatched: 9. The CDR3 sequence is 16 residues long. Germline CDR1 reads SGHVS; CDR2 reads FNYEAQ. CDR3 residues: CASSLGTAMNQETQYF. CDR3 coding DNA: TGTGCCAGCAGCCTCGGGACAGCTATGAACCAAGAGACCCAGTACTTC.

The chain recombines TRBV5-1 with TRBJ2-3; 9 bases are shared with TRBD2. V gave up 6 bases and J gave up 4 bases; unmatched junction bases: 12. The length of the CDR3 is 16 residues. CDR1 and CDR2 (germline): SGHRS, YFSETQ. CDR3 in amino acids: CASTARGGGAADTQYF. CDR3 sequence (DNA): TGCGCCAGCACGGCGCGGGGGGGCGGTGCTGCAGATACGCAGTATTTT.

This clone has a single count. This chain joins TRBV5-4 and TRBJ2-3, with 9 bases matching TRBD2. The V and J ends lost 0 bases and 5 bases, in that order; junction bases with no gene match: 7. The CDR3 totals 16 residues. CDR1 is SGHNT, CDR2 YYREEE, per germline (reference sequence). The CDR3 DNA reads as TGTGCCAGCAGCTTGGCGGTGGCTAGCGGGGAAGATACGCAGTATTTT. Its translation is CASSLAVASGEDTQYF.

The CDR3 region has the DNA TGTGCCAGCAGTCGACAGGGGGTGAGCACAGATACGCAGTATTTT. Amino acids: CASSRQGVSTDTQYF. The rearrangement uses TRBV2 and TRBJ2-3, with 9 bases lining up with TRBD1. The germline V gene encodes CDR1 SNHLY and CDR2 FYNNEI. This CDR3 region has 15 residues. V was clipped by 5 bases and J by 0 bases; unmatched bases: 3.

The genes are TRBV27 and TRBJ1-4, with D unclear. The CDR3 extends over 13 amino acids. V gave up 6 bases and J gave up 3 bases, with 8 bases separating them. The germline CDR1 and CDR2 sequences are MNHEY and SMNVEV (reference sequence). For the CDR3, the DNA is TGTGCCAGCAGCCTGAGGGCTAATGAAAAACTGTTTTTT. Translating gives CASSLRANEKLFF. Based on the CDR3 plus reference TRBV27 and TRBJ1-4, the full variable domain is EAQVTQNPRYLITVTGKKLTVTCSQNMNHEYMSWYRQDPGLGLRQIYYSMNVEVTDKGDVPEGYKVSRKEKRNFPLILESPSPNQTSLYFCASSLRANEKLFFGSGTQLSVL.

This chain uses TRBV7-9 with TRBJ2-7, with D tentatively TRBD2 (6 bases). The CDR3 is 14 amino acids. V lost 1 base and J 6 bases, leaving 13 bases between the germline ends. The germline V gene encodes CDR1 SEHNR and CDR2 FQNEAQ (reference sequence). This chain's CDR3 is CASSLDNRGGEQYF. Here the CDR3 DNA reads TGTGCCAGCAGCTTAGATAACCGGGGAGGCGAGCAGTACTTC.

The chain carries TRBV19 and TRBJ1-6; D unresolved. This CDR3 is 14 amino acids long. The V end lost 5 bases, the J end lost 7 bases, and 12 bases lay between the germline ends. Germline values: CDR1 LNHDA, CDR2 SQIVND (reference sequence). The DNA for the CDR3 is TGTGCCAGTAGTGTACAGCTTAGAAATTCACCCCTCCACTTT. Amino acid sequence: CASSVQLRNSPLHF.

This clone was seen more than once but under ten times. The J gene is TRBJ2-7, the V gene TRBV5-1; 8 nucleotides agree with TRBD1. Germline values: CDR1 SGHRS, CDR2 YFSETQ. The trim removed 0 bases at V and 4 bases at J, leaving 6 bases unmatched. This CDR3 region has 15 residues. Here the CDR3 reads CASSLARTGYYEQYF. The CDR3 bases are TGCGCCAGCAGCTTGGCCAGGACAGGGTATTACGAGCAGTACTTC. Based on the CDR3 plus reference TRBV5-1 and TRBJ2-7, the full variable domain is KAGVTQTPRYLIKTRGQQVTLSCSPISGHRSVSWYQQTPGQGLQFLFEYFSETQRNKGNFPGRFSGRQFSNSRSEMNVSTLELGDSALYLCASSLARTGYYEQYFGPGTRLTVT.